Following are 10 T cell receptor beta chains from one sample sequenced in a study of cytotoxic CD8 clonotypes in ibrutinib-treated CLL. Sequencing was performed with immunoSEQ multiplex PCR; in TCRdb, only in-frame clones are kept and a portion is missing. The repertoire holds 35,000 to 55,000 clones, with 69% as singletons. This specimen consisted of PBMCs, obtained after 12 months of ibrutinib treatment. These receptors were obtained from a human donor with chronic lymphocytic leukemia.

Only a few counts were recorded for this clone. The chain joins TRBV5-6 to TRBJ1-5; 10 positions match TRBD1. The CDR3 totals 19 residues. The junction had 14 bases not matched to a gene; V was cut back by 4 bases and J by 1 base. Germline V gene sequence: CDR1 SGHDT, CDR2 YYEEEE. CDR3 loop: CASSEGTGANLRSNQPQHF. For the CDR3, the DNA is TGTGCCAGCAGCGAAGGGACAGGGGCTAATTTGAGGAGCAATCAGCCCCAGCATTTT.

CDR3 coding DNA: TGTGCTAGTGGTTTGGGGACCCGGGACAGGGGCGACGAGCAGTACTTC. It yields the protein CASGLGTRDRGDEQYF. The V and J genes are TRBV12-5 and TRBJ2-7, with 10 bases that match TRBD1. The CDR3 consists of 16 residues. V lost 1 base to trimming and J lost 5 bases; unmatched junction nucleotides: 8. CDR1 and CDR2 (germline): LGHNT, FRNRAP.

This clone has only a few counts. V and J are TRBV6-6 and TRBJ1-5; no definite D call. CDR1 and CDR2 (germline): MNHNY, SVGAGI (reference sequence). V was clipped by 2 bases and J by 0 bases, with 5 bases between them. CDR3 size: 14 residues. CDR3 nucleotide sequence: TGTGCCAGCAGTTACACACTTAGCAATCAGCCCCAGCATTTT. Translating gives CASSYTLSNQPQHF.

This clone showed up just once. The V call is TRBV14, the J call TRBJ2-1, with 13 positions matching TRBD2. V trimming: 3 bases; J trimming: 10 bases; junction bases outside the gene matches: 12. The CDR3 is 17 residues long. CDR1 is SGHDN and CDR2 is FVKESK in the germline V gene. The CDR3 region is CASSHEPGLAGFLEQFF. The CDR3 coding sequence is TGTGCCAGCAGCCACGAACCGGGACTAGCGGGGTTCCTAGAGCAGTTCTTC. Complete variable domain (other parts from reference TRBV14 and TRBJ2-1): EAGVTQFPSHSVIEKGQTVTLRCDPISGHDNLYWYRRVMGKEIKFLLHFVKESKQDESGMPNNRFLAERTGGTYSTLKVQPAELEDSGVYFCASSHEPGLAGFLEQFFGPGTRLTVL.

Turning to this clone: Other DNA sequences in the same sample also yield this CDR3. This chain joins TRBV18 and TRBJ1-1, with TRBD1 identical over 9 bases. This CDR3 is built from 13 residues. With 3 bases clipped from V and 4 bases from J, the junction kept 0 bases outside the gene matches. Looked up from germline, CDR1 is KGHSH and CDR2 is LQKENI. CDR3 protein: CASSPDRGTEAFF. CDR3 nucleotides: TGTGCCAGCTCACCGGACAGGGGCACTGAAGCTTTCTTT.

CDR3 amino acids: CASSLAGDQETQYF. The CDR3 region has the DNA TGTGCCAGCAGCTTAGCGGGAGATCAAGAGACCCAGTACTTC. The gene calls are TRBV7-2 and TRBJ2-5; TRBD2 is a possible D gene (5 bases). CDR3 length: 14 residues. Trimming removed 0 bases from V and 2 bases from J, with 7 bases in between. Germline CDR1 SGHTA, CDR2 FQGNSA.

V gene TRBV11-2 combines with J gene TRBJ1-1, with TRBD1 matching over 8 bases. Trimming at V came to 5 bases and at J to 5 bases, leaving 10 bases not matched to a gene. The CDR3 has 15 residues. CDR1 is SGHAT, CDR2 FQNNGV, per germline. CDR3 protein: CASSLSPDRETEAFF. DNA for the CDR3: TGTGCCAGCAGCCTCAGCCCGGACAGGGAGACTGAAGCTTTCTTT.

This clone was detected a few times. This chain connects TRBV27 to TRBJ1-2; a possible D gene is TRBD1 (6 bases). The V and J ends lost 6 bases and 7 bases respectively, with 18 bases between them. Germline CDR1 MNHEY, CDR2 SMNVEV (reference sequence). CDR3 length equals 14 residues. In nucleotides, the CDR3 is TGTGCCAGCAGAGAAACAGGACAGACGGGTGGCTACACCTTC. The encoded protein is CASRETGQTGGYTF.

V gene TRBV9 combines with J gene TRBJ2-3, with 8 bases aligning to TRBD1. Germline CDR1 and CDR2: SGDLS and YYNGEE. This CDR3 spans 16 amino acids. V gave up 4 bases and J gave up 4 bases; unmatched junction bases: 11. CDR3 sequence (DNA): TGTGCCAGCAGCACCGGGACAGGTTTTGGCGCAGATACGCAGTATTTT. Amino acid sequence: CASSTGTGFGADTQYF.

This clone was seen only once. The chain joins TRBV10-1 to TRBJ2-7, with D hard to call. Trimming removed 0 bases from V and 0 bases from J, with 12 bases in between. CDR1 and CDR2 from the germline V gene are WNHNN and SYGVQD (reference sequence). The CDR3 contains 16 residues. CDR3 DNA: TGCGCCAGCAGTGAGTCCAGACAATCCACCTCCTACGAGCAGTACTTC. Translation: CASSESRQSTSYEQYF.